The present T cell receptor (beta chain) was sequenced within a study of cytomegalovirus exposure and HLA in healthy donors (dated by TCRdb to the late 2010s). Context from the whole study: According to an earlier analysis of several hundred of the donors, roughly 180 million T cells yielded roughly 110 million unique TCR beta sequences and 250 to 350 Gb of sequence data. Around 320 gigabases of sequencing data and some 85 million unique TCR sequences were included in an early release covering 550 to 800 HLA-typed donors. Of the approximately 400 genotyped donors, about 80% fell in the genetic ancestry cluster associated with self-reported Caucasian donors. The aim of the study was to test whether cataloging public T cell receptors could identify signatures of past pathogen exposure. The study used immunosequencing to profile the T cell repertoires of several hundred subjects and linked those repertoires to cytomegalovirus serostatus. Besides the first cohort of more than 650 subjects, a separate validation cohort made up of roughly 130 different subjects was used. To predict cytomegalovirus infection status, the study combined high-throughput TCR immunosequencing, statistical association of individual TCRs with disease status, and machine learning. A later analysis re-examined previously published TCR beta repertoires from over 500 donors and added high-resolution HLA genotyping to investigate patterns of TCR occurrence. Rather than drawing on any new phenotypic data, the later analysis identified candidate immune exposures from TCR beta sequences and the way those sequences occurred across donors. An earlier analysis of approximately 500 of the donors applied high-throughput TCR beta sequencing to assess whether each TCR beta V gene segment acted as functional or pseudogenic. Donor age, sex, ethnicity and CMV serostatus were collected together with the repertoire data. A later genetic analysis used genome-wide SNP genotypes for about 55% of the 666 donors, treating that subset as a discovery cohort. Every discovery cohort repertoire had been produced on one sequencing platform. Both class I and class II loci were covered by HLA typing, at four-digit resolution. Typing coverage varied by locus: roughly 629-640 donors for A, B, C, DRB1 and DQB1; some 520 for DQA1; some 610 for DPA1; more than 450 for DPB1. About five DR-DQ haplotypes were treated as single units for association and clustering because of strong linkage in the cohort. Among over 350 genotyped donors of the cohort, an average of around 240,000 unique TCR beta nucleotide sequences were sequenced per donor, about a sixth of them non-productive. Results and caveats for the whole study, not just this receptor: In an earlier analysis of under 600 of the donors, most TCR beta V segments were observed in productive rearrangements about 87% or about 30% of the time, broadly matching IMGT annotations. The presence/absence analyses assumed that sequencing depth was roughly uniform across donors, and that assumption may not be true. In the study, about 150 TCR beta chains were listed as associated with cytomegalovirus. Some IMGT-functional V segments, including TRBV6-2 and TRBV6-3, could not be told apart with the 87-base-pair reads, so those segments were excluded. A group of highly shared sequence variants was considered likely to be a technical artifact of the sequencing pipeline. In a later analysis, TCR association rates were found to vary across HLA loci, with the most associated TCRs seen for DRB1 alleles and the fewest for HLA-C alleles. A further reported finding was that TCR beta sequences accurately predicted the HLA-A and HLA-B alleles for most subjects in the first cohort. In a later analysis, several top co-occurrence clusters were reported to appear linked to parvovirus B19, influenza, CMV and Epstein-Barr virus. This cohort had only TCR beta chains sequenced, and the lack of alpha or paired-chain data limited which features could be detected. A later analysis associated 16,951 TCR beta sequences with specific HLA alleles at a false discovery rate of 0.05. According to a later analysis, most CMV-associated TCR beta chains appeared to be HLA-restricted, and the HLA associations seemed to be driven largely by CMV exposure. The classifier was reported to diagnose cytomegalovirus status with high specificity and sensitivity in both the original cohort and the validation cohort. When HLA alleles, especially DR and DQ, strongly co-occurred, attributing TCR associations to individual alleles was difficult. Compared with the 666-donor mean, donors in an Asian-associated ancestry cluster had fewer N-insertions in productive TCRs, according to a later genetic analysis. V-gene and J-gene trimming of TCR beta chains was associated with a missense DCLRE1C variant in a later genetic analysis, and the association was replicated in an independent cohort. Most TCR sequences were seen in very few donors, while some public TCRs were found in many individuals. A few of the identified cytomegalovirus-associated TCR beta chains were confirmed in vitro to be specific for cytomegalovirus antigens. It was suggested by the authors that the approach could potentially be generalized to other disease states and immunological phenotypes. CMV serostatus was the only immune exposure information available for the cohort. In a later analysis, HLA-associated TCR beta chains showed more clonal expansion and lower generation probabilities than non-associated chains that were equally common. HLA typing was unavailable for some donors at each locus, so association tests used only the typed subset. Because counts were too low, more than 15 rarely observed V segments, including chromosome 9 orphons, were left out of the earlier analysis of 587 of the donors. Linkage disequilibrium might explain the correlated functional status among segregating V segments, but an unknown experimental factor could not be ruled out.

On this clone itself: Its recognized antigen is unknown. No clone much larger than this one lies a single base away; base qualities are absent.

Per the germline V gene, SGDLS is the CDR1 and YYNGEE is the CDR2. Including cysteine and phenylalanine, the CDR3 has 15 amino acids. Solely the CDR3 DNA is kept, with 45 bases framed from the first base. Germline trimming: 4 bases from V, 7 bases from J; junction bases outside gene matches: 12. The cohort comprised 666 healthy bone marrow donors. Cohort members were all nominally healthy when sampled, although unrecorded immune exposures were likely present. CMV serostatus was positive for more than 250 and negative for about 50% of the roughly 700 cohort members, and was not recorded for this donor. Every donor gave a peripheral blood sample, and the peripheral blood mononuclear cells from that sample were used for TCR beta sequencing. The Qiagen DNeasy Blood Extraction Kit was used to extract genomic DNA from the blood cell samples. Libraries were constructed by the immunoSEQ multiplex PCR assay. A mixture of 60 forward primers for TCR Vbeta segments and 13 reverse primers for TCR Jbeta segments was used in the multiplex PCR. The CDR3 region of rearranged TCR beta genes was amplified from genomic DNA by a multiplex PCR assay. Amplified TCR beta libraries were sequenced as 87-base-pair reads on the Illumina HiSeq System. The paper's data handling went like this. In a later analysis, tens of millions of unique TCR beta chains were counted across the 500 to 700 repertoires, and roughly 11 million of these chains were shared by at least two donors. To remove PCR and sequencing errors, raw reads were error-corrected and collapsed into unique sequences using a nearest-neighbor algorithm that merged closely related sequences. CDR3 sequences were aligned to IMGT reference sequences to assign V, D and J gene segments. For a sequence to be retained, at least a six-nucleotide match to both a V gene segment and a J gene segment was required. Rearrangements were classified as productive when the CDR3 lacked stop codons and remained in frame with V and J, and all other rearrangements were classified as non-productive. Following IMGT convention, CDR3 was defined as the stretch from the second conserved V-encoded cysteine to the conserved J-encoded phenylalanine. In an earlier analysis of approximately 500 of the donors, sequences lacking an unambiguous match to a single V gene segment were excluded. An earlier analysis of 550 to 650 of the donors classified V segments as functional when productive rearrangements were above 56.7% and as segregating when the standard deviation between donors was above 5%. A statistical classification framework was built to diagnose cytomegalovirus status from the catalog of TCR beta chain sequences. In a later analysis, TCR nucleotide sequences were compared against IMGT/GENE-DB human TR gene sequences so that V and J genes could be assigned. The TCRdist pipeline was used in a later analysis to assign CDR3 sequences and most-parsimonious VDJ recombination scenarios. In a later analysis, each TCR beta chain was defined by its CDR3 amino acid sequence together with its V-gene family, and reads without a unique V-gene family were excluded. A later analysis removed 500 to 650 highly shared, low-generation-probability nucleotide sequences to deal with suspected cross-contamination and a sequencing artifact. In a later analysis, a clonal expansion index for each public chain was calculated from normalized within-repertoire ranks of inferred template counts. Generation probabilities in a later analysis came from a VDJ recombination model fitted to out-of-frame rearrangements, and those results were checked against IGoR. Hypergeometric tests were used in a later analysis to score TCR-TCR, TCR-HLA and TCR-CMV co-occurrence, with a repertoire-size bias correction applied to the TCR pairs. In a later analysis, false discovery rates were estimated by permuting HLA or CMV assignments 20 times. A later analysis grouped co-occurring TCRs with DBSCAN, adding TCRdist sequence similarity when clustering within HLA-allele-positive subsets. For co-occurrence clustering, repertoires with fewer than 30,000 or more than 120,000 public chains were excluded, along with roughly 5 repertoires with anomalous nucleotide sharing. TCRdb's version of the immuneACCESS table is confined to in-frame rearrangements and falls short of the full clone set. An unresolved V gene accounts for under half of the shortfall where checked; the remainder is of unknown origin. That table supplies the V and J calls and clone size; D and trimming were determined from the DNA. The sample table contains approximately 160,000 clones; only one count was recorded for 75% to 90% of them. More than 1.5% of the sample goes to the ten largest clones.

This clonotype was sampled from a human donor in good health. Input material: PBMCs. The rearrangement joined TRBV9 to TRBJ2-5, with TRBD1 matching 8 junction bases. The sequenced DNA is TGTGCCAGCAGCCCCGGAGGGCAGGGGGCGATGACCCAGTACTTC. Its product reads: CASSPGGQGAMTQYF.